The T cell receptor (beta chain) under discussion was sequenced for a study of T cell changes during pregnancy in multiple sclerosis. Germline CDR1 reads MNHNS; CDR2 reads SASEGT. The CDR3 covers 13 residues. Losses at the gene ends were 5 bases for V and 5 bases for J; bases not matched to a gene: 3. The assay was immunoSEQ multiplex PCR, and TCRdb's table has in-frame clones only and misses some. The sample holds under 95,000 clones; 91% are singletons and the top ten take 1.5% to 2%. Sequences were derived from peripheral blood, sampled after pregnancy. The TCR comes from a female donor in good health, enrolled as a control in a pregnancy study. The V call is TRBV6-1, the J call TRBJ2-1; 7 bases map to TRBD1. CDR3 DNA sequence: TGTGCCAGCAGTTCCACAGGGGACAATGAGCAGTTCTTC. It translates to CASSSTGDNEQFF.